Presented here are 17 T cell receptor beta chains from one specimen sequenced in a study of cytomegalovirus exposure and HLA in healthy donors. The PCR used 60 Vbeta and 13 Jbeta primers. Some clones are missing from TCRdb's copy, which holds only in-frame ones; the method was immunoSEQ multiplex PCR. Altogether about 200,000 clones are present, more than 9.5% being singletons, with the ten largest covering approximately 8.4%. The sample comprised PBMCs. These receptors were obtained from a man aged 45 to 65 in good health and CMV-seropositive.

This clone was observed a few times. This rearrangement joins TRBV28 to TRBJ2-3; D might be TRBD2 (6 bases). V shed 6 bases and J shed 7 bases, with 17 bases lying between them. CDR1 is MDHEN, CDR2 SYDVKM, per germline. This CDR3 has 14 residues. The CDR3 is CASSPPGTANTQYF. The CDR3 nucleotides read TGTGCCAGCAGCCCACCCGGGACTGCCAATACGCAGTATTTT.

This clone turned up a few times. V is TRBV5-1 and J is TRBJ1-2; D is possibly TRBD1 (6 bases). The CDR3 covers 14 residues. Deletions cut 3 bases from V and 2 bases from J, with 11 bases between. Germline V gene lookup returns CDR1 SGHRS and CDR2 YFSETQ. CDR3 sequence (DNA): TGCGCCAGCAGCTCACAGGGCGCCAACTATGGCTACACCTTC. Its protein product is CASSSQGANYGYTF.

This clone turned up a few times. The V call is TRBV6-5, the J call TRBJ2-7; maybe TRBD1 (5 bases). The CDR3 covers 13 residues. The V and J ends lost 6 bases and 0 bases respectively, with 9 bases between them. Germline V gives CDR1 MNHEY, CDR2 SVGAGI. Here the CDR3 reads CASRRQSSYEQYF. The CDR3 bases are TGTGCCAGCAGGCGACAGAGCTCCTACGAGCAGTACTTC.

The chain combines TRBV5-4 with TRBJ2-7; TRBD2 is a possible D gene (6 bases). Trimming left V 6 bases short and J 6 bases short, with 16 bases between. The CDR3 runs 13 residues. Germline-derived CDR1 and CDR2 are SGHNT and YYREEE (reference sequence). The CDR3 here is CASTSAGGGEQYF. CDR3 DNA sequence: TGTGCCAGCACCTCGGCCGGGGGAGGCGAGCAGTACTTC.

This clone was picked up a small number of times. This chain joins TRBV10-3 and TRBJ2-7, with TRBD1 matching 8 bases. The V gene's germline CDR1 is ENHRY and CDR2 SYGVKD. V shed 6 bases, J shed 5 bases, and the junction held 12 bases outside the gene matches. CDR3 length equals 15 residues. The CDR3 region is CAIRAGQGNYDEQYV. DNA for the CDR3: TGTGCCATCAGGGCAGGACAGGGTAATTACGACGAGCAGTACGTC.

This clone has a handful of counts. The V and J genes are TRBV20-1 and TRBJ1-1; D remains ambiguous. V was cut by 4 bases and J by 7 bases, with 10 bases left in between. The CDR3 runs 11 residues. The germline CDR1 and CDR2 sequences are DFQATT and SNEGSKA (reference sequence). The DNA of the CDR3 is TGCAGTGCTAACCAACCGGGTGAAGCTTTCTTT. Amino acids: CSANQPGEAFF.

The chain couples TRBV7-2 to TRBJ2-7; 10 bases agree with TRBD2. V shed 2 bases, J shed 5 bases, and the junction held 6 bases outside the gene matches. CDR1 SGHTA and CDR2 FQGNSA come from the germline V gene. The CDR3 sequence is 15 residues long. The CDR3 DNA is TGTGCCAGCAGCTTAAGCGGGGGGGCGATGGACGAGCAGTACGTC. Translating it yields CASSLSGGAMDEQYV.

V is TRBV4-3 and J is TRBJ1-2; no definite D call. Germline-derived CDR1 and CDR2 are LGHNA and YSLEER. With 3 bases removed from V and 5 bases from J, the gap between germline ends came to 19 bases. The CDR3 spans 16 residues. CDR3 bases: TGCGCCAGCAGCCAGGACTTGGCTTCCTTAAGATATGGCTACACCTTC. It is translated as CASSQDLASLRYGYTF.

The chain links TRBV6-4 to TRBJ2-7, with TRBD2 as a possible D gene (7 bases). Germline V lookup: CDR1 MRHNA, CDR2 SNTAGT. Trimming pared 3 bases from V and 4 bases from J, leaving 10 bases between. The CDR3 has 13 residues. DNA for the CDR3: TGTGCCAGCAGTGAGGAGGGGGGGTACGAGCAGTACTTC. It yields the protein CASSEEGGYEQYF.

The chain recombines TRBV28 with TRBJ1-5, with a weak D call TRBD1 (5 bases). Trimming left V 7 bases short and J 6 bases short, with 10 bases between. CDR1 and CDR2 from the germline V gene are MDHEN and SYDVKM. This CDR3 has 12 residues. The CDR3 nucleotides read TGTGCCAGCACACAGGAGAGTCAGCCCCAGCATTTT. Protein sequence: CASTQESQPQHF.

The CDR3 DNA reads TGTGCCAGCAGTTACGAAAAGGGGGTAATTTCACCCCTCCACTTT. It is translated as CASSYEKGVISPLHF. The V gene is TRBV7-2, the J gene TRBJ1-6; D might be TRBD1 (6 bases). V was shortened by 6 bases and J by 9 bases, with 18 bases between the two germline ends. The V gene's germline CDR1 is SGHTA and CDR2 FQGNSA. The CDR3 covers 15 residues.

The gene calls are TRBV11-2 and TRBJ1-2; D gene unclear. With 7 bases removed from V and 8 bases from J, the gap between germline ends came to 17 bases. The length of the CDR3 is 13 residues. From germline, CDR1 is SGHAT and CDR2 FQNNGV. CDR3 loop: CASTTRRGEGYTF. In DNA form, the CDR3 reads TGTGCCAGCACCACCCGACGGGGTGAGGGCTACACCTTC.

This rearrangement joins TRBV4-1 to TRBJ2-3; 11 positions agree with TRBD2. Germline lookup yields CDR1 MGHRA and CDR2 YSYEKL. The J segment lost 1 base and the V segment lost 4 bases, leaving 1 base of the junction unmatched. CDR3 size: 15 residues. CDR3 in amino acids: CASSLLAGGTDTQYF. CDR3 bases: TGCGCCAGCAGCCTACTAGCGGGGGGCACAGATACGCAGTATTTT.

The gene calls are TRBV5-6 and TRBJ2-5; possibly TRBD2 for D (7 bases). V was clipped by 5 bases and J by 3 bases, with 14 bases between them. Per the germline V gene, CDR1 is SGHDT and CDR2 is YYEEEE. CDR3 size: 14 residues. The CDR3 sequence is CASREGGSKETQYF. DNA for the CDR3: TGTGCCAGCAGAGAGGGGGGGAGTAAAGAGACCCAGTACTTC. Supplemented by reference TRBV5-6 and TRBJ2-5, the full variable domain reads DAGVTQSPTHLIKTRGQQVTLRCSPKSGHDTVSWYQQALGQGPQFIFQYYEEEERQRGNFPDRFSGHQFPNYSSELNVNALLLGDSALYLCASREGGSKETQYFGPGTRLLVL.

The gene calls are TRBV29-1 and TRBJ2-1; weak D call: TRBD1 (5 bases). Trimming took 4 bases from V and 8 from J, leaving 9 bases between them. CDR3 length equals 11 residues. The germline V gene has CDR1 SQVTM and CDR2 ANQGSEA. This CDR3 is CSVAGFDEQFF. CDR3 coding DNA: TGCAGCGTTGCAGGGTTCGATGAGCAGTTCTTC.

The chain is built from TRBV7-6 and TRBJ2-5; TRBD2 might be the D (5 bases). The length of the CDR3 is 14 residues. V lost 3 bases to trimming and J lost 3 bases, with 11 bases between them. Germline V gives CDR1 SGHVS, CDR2 FNYEAQ. In DNA form, the CDR3 reads TGTGCCAGCAGCTTGGGGTCGGGGAAAGAGACCCAGTACTTC. This encodes CASSLGSGKETQYF. The entire variable domain, with the rest obtained from reference TRBV7-6 and TRBJ2-5, is as follows: GAGVSQSPRYKVTKRGQDVALRCDPISGHVSLYWYRQALGQGPEFLTYFNYEAQQDKSGLPNDRFSAERPEGSISTLTIQRTEQRDSAMYRCASSLGSGKETQYFGPGTRLLVL.

V gene TRBV28 combines with J gene TRBJ2-3; D perhaps matches TRBD2 (7 bases). This CDR3 contains 16 residues. Per germline, CDR1 MDHEN and CDR2 SYDVKM. The V gene lost 8 bases and the J gene lost 1 base, with 19 bases spanning the gap. CDR3 nucleotide sequence: TGTGCCAGCCCCCCACCGCGGGGGCTTGGCACAGATACGCAGTATTTT. This translates into CASPPPRGLGTDTQYF.